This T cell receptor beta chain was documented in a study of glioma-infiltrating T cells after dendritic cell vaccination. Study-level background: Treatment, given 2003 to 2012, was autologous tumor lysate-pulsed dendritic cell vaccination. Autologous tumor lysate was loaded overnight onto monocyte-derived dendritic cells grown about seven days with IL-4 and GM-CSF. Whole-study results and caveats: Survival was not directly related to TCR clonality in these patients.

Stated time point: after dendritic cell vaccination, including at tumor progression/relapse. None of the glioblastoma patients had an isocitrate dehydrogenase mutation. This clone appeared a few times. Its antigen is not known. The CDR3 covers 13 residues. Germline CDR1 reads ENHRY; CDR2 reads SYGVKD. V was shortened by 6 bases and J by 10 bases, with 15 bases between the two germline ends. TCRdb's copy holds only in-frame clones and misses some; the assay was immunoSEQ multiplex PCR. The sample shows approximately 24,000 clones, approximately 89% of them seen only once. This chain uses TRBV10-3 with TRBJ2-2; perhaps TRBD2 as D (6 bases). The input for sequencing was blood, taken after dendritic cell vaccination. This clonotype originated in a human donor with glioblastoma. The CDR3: CAIRKVAEAELFF. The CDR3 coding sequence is TGTGCCATCAGGAAGGTAGCGGAAGCGGAGCTGTTTTTT.